This passage covers 24 T cell receptor beta chains from one sample sequenced in a study of blood T cell repertoires in COVID-19. Clones were read by immunoSEQ multiplex PCR, and TCRdb kept only the in-frame ones, dropping some. The repertoire includes about 180,000 clones, roughly four fifths of them detected once, and 6.5% to 8.5% sits in the top ten. The sample taken for sequencing was peripheral blood. The receptors here all came from a woman aged 70-85 years with COVID-19, enrolled during active disease.

This rearrangement joins TRBV6-2 or TRBV6-3 to TRBJ1-5; D gene uncertain. CDR3 length equals 14 residues. V dropped 2 bases and J dropped 3 bases, with 8 bases sitting between them. Looked up from germline, CDR1 is MNHEY and CDR2 is SVGEGT. CDR3 amino acids: CASSYVGPNQPQHF. The CDR3 DNA is TGTGCCAGCAGTTACGTGGGCCCCAATCAGCCCCAGCATTTT.

The chain carries TRBV18 and TRBJ2-7, with TRBD1 matching over 9 bases. The CDR3 has 15 residues. Germline V gene sequence: CDR1 KGHSH, CDR2 LQKENI. Germline trimming cut 4 bases from V and 1 base from J; bases unmatched to any gene: 5. CDR3 sequence: CASSQVGQGSYEQYF. CDR3 nucleotide sequence: TGTGCCAGCTCACAGGTTGGACAGGGGTCCTACGAGCAGTACTTC.

The rearrangement uses TRBV2 and TRBJ2-7; the match to TRBD2 covers 8 bases. The germline V gene encodes CDR1 SNHLY and CDR2 FYNNEI. With V trimmed by 7 bases and J by 0 bases, 5 bases remained unmatched. The CDR3 totals 14 residues. CDR3 in amino acids: CASKTSGSSYEQYF. CDR3 nucleotide sequence: TGTGCCAGCAAAACCAGCGGGAGCTCCTACGAGCAGTACTTC.

The rearrangement joins TRBV6-5 to TRBJ2-1; perhaps TRBD2 as D (6 bases). The CDR3 loop spans 14 amino acids. V dropped 7 bases and J dropped 8 bases, with 18 bases sitting between them. CDR1 is MNHEY, CDR2 SVGAGI, per germline. CDR3 protein: CASITAGSGDEQFF. CDR3 nucleotide sequence: TGTGCCAGCATTACGGCGGGGAGTGGGGATGAGCAGTTCTTC.

The V and J genes are TRBV5-1 and TRBJ1-1, with 7 bases lining up with TRBD1. This CDR3 contains 14 residues. V shed 3 bases, J shed 3 bases, and the junction held 5 bases outside the gene matches. Looked up from germline, CDR1 is SGHRS and CDR2 is YFSETQ. This CDR3 reads CASSSSGGDTEAFF. The DNA of the CDR3 is TGCGCCAGCAGCTCGTCAGGGGGAGACACTGAAGCTTTCTTT.

The chain joins TRBV11-2 to TRBJ2-1; possible D gene TRBD1, 6 bases. Trimming cost V 0 bases and J 7 bases, with 16 bases left between them. This CDR3 has 16 amino acids. Germline V gene sequence: CDR1 SGHAT, CDR2 FQNNGV. CDR3 in amino acids: CASSLETGTTWNEQFF. In DNA form, the CDR3 reads TGTGCCAGCAGCTTAGAAACCGGGACAACCTGGAATGAGCAGTTCTTC.

The rearrangement links TRBV3-1 (or the pseudogene TRBV3-2) to TRBJ1-1, with D tentatively TRBD1 (5 bases). The germline gives CDR1 LGHDT, CDR2 YNNKEL (reference sequence). The V end was cut by 0 bases, the J end by 11 bases, with 16 bases between. The CDR3 runs to 14 residues. The CDR3 reads CASSQEGGVVAAFF. CDR3 in DNA: TGTGCCAGCAGCCAAGAGGGAGGGGTGGTAGCGGCTTTCTTT.

V is TRBV7-2 and J is TRBJ2-1; a weak D match, TRBD2 (7 bases). The CDR3 has 17 amino acids. V was cut by 5 bases and J by 1 base, with 18 bases left in between. Germline loops: CDR1 SGHTA, CDR2 FQGNSA. The CDR3 DNA reads TGTGCCAGCAGCCATGGGGGGGCGGGAGCATCCTACAATGAGCAGTTCTTC. This encodes CASSHGGAGASYNEQFF.

CDR3 amino acids: CASSLDRGYEQYF. The CDR3 DNA is TGTGCCAGCAGCTTAGATCGCGGATACGAGCAGTACTTC. The chain is built from TRBV11-3 and TRBJ2-7; the D is unclear. Germline V CDR1 and CDR2: SGHNT, YENEEA. The CDR3 has 13 amino acids. Trimming stripped 0 bases from V and 4 bases from J, with 7 bases between.

This chain uses TRBV5-1 with TRBJ2-1; tentatively, D is TRBD1 (6 bases). CDR3 length equals 14 residues. The germline CDR1 and CDR2 sequences are SGHRS and YFSETQ. V lost 1 base and J lost 5, with 10 bases in between. The CDR3 is CASSLQGKDNEQFF. The CDR3 bases are TGCGCCAGCAGCTTGCAGGGGAAGGACAATGAGCAGTTCTTC.

The CDR3 bases are TGTGCCAGCAGCGCAGCTAGTTCCCCCTACGAGCAGTACTTC. Translation gives CASSAASSPYEQYF. The V call is TRBV11-3, the J call TRBJ2-7; D gene uncertain. The CDR3 runs 14 residues. The germline gives CDR1 SGHNT, CDR2 YENEEA. V was shortened by 5 bases and J by 2 bases, with 13 bases between the two germline ends.

The genes are TRBV7-9 and TRBJ1-4, with a tentative D call TRBD1 (5 bases). Germline CDR1 SEHNR, CDR2 FQNEAQ (reference sequence). Trimming took 5 bases from V and 8 from J, leaving 15 bases between them. This CDR3 spans 14 amino acids. In nucleotides, the CDR3 is TGTGCCAGCAGCAGCGGGACCGTACTCGAAAAACTGTTTTTT. It encodes CASSSGTVLEKLFF. Full variable domain (outside the CDR3, taken from reference TRBV7-9 and TRBJ1-4): DTGVSQNPRHKITKRGQNVTFRCDPISEHNRLYWYRQTLGQGPEFLTYFQNEAQLEKSRLLSDRFSAERPKGSFSTLEIQRTEQGDSAMYLCASSSGTVLEKLFFGSGTQLSVL.

CDR3 protein: CASSLLEDNEQFF. CDR3 in DNA: TGTGCCAGCAGTTTACTAGAAGACAATGAGCAGTTCTTC. V gene TRBV12-3 or TRBV12-4 combines with J gene TRBJ2-1; no clear D. The CDR3 length is 13 residues. V was pared by 2 bases and J by 5 bases, with 7 bases between.

CDR3 DNA: TGTGCCAGTAGAGCCGGACAGAGAAACACTGAAGCTTTCTTT. Its translation: CASRAGQRNTEAFF. The chain couples TRBV19 to TRBJ1-1, with D maybe TRBD1 (6 bases). The CDR3 loop spans 14 amino acids. CDR1 is LNHDA and CDR2 is SQIVND in the germline V gene (reference sequence). The ends were cut back, 6 bases at V and 2 bases at J, with 13 bases in the middle.

The CDR3 bases are TGTGCCACCTTACCTACAGGTGCCGGAGAGACCCAGTACTTC. It codes for CATLPTGAGETQYF. J is TRBJ2-5 and V is TRBV15; weak D call: TRBD1 (5 bases). This CDR3 spans 14 amino acids. Germline CDR1 and CDR2: LNHNV and YYDKDF (reference sequence). The ends were cut back, 8 bases at V and 4 bases at J, with 17 bases in the middle.

The rearrangement uses TRBV3-1 (or the pseudogene TRBV3-2) and TRBJ1-2, with D unresolved. The CDR3 runs 15 residues. Germline V gives CDR1 LGHDT, CDR2 YNNKEL (reference sequence). The V end was cut by 0 bases, the J end by 5 bases, with 13 bases between. CDR3 DNA sequence: TGTGCCAGCAGCCAAGATACCTGGTCAGGATATGGCTACACCTTC. Protein: CASSQDTWSGYGYTF.

This chain uses TRBV7-2 with TRBJ2-1; 13 bases map to TRBD2. Germline trimming cut 6 bases from V and 5 bases from J; bases unmatched to any gene: 7. This CDR3 has 16 amino acids. In germline, CDR1 is SGHTA, CDR2 FQGNSA. The CDR3 sequence: CASSRWGTSGNNEQFF. The CDR3 nucleotides are TGTGCCAGCAGTCGGTGGGGGACTAGCGGGAACAATGAGCAGTTCTTC. The variable domain in full, with the rest retrieved from reference TRBV7-2 and TRBJ2-1, is GAGVSQSPSNKVTEKGKDVELRCDPISGHTALYWYRQSLGQGLEFLIYFQGNSAPDKSGLPSDRFSAERTGGSVSTLTIQRTQQEDSAVYLCASSRWGTSGNNEQFFGPGTRLTVL.

The chain is built from TRBV5-6 and TRBJ1-4; weak D call: TRBD1 (5 bases). V was pared by 2 bases and J by 5 bases, with 10 bases between. This CDR3 is built from 14 residues. The germline CDR1 and CDR2 sequences are SGHDT and YYEEEE. Here the CDR3 DNA reads TGTGCCAGCAGCTTCGAGGGGAGGAATGAAAAACTGTTTTTT. The encoded protein is CASSFEGRNEKLFF.

V is TRBV19 and J is TRBJ1-1, with 7 bases that match TRBD1. Germline CDR1 LNHDA, CDR2 SQIVND (reference sequence). V was pared by 11 bases and J by 1 base, with 10 bases of the junction left unmatched. The CDR3 contains 14 residues. The CDR3 protein is CACRSDRQNTEAFF. In DNA, the CDR3 is TGTGCCTGCCGATCGGACAGGCAGAACACTGAAGCTTTCTTT.

The gene calls are TRBV24-1 and TRBJ2-1, with TRBD1 matching over 7 bases. The CDR3 spans 16 residues. CDR1 is KGHDR and CDR2 is SFDVKD in the germline V gene. Trimming removed 4 bases from V and 0 bases from J; junction bases left unmatched: 5. The CDR3 DNA is TGTGCCACCAGTGAGCCGACAGGGTTCTCCTACAATGAGCAGTTCTTC. It yields the protein CATSEPTGFSYNEQFF.

The gene calls are TRBV7-9 and TRBJ2-2; 8 bases match TRBD2. Losses at the gene ends were 5 bases for V and 5 bases for J; bases not matched to a gene: 10. This CDR3 region has 16 residues. CDR1 is SEHNR, CDR2 FQNEAQ, per germline (reference sequence). The chain's CDR3 is CASSRGLAGGTGELFF. Here the CDR3 DNA reads TGTGCCAGCAGCCGCGGACTAGCAGGAGGGACCGGGGAGCTGTTTTTT.

The chain employs TRBV6-4 and TRBJ1-6; a possible D gene is TRBD1 (5 bases). The CDR3 runs to 14 residues. In germline, CDR1 is MRHNA, CDR2 SNTAGT. The ends were cut back, 6 bases at V and 6 bases at J, with 12 bases in the middle. CDR3 protein: CASRLDGGNSPLHF. CDR3 nucleotides: TGTGCCAGCAGGCTTGACGGGGGTAATTCACCCCTCCACTTT.

This chain links TRBV28 with TRBJ1-2, with D maybe TRBD1 (6 bases). The germline V gene has CDR1 MDHEN and CDR2 SYDVKM. CDR3 length: 16 amino acids. With 4 bases removed from V and 5 bases from J, the gap between germline ends came to 20 bases. CDR3: CASSSSQGPRPYGYTF. The CDR3 DNA is TGTGCCAGCAGTTCGAGCCAGGGGCCCCGGCCATATGGCTACACCTTC.

The rearrangement uses TRBV11-3 and TRBJ2-1; 8 nucleotides align to TRBD1. Germline V gene sequence: CDR1 SGHNT, CDR2 YENEEA. V lost 5 bases, J lost 10 bases, and 16 bases stayed unmatched. The CDR3 has 16 residues. The CDR3 nucleotides are TGTGCCAGCAGCACCCGACAGGGGACCACTTCTGGGGAGCAGTTCTTC. As protein: CASSTRQGTTSGEQFF.